Below, 3 T cell receptor beta chains from the same sample are listed, as sequenced in a study of T cell responses to AZD1222 COVID-19 vaccine. The assay was immunoSEQ multiplex PCR, and TCRdb's table has in-frame clones only and misses some. The sample holds more than 95,000 clones; approximately 88% are singletons and the top ten take roughly 3.9%. The source was peripheral blood, collected on day 0 of AZD1222 vaccination. The receptors shown here come from an adult in good health.

The chain combines TRBV30 with TRBJ1-6, with D unclear. CDR3 length: 15 amino acids. CDR1 is GTSNPN and CDR2 is SVGIG in the germline V gene (reference sequence). V was cut by 5 bases and J by 10 bases, with 21 bases left in between. This CDR3 is CAWAKNAQVRSPLHF. CDR3 coding DNA: TGTGCCTGGGCTAAAAATGCCCAGGTGCGGTCACCCCTCCACTTT.

The J gene is TRBJ1-2, the V gene TRBV10-3, with D possibly TRBD1 on 6 matching bases. V lost 6 bases and J 7 bases, leaving 15 bases between the germline ends. Germline V gene data show CDR1 as ENHRY and CDR2 as SYGVKD. The length of the CDR3 is 13 residues. The CDR3 spells CAISPVGGGGYTF. The CDR3 DNA reads as TGTGCCATCAGCCCCGTAGGGGGGGGTGGCTACACCTTC.

The chain recombines TRBV11-2 with TRBJ1-5; TRBD1 matches 9 bases. Per the germline V gene, CDR1 is SGHAT and CDR2 is FQNNGV. The CDR3 has 16 amino acids. Trimming cost V 5 bases and J 5 bases; bases outside gene matches: 10. CDR3 sequence reads: CASSRRPQGAHQPQHF. CDR3 nucleotide sequence: TGTGCCAGCAGCCGACGCCCACAGGGGGCTCATCAGCCCCAGCATTTT. The full variable domain, in which reference TRBV11-2 and TRBJ1-5 provide the parts outside the CDR3, is EAGVAQSPRYKIIEKRQSVAFWCNPISGHATLYWYQQILGQGPKLLIQFQNNGVVDDSQLPKDRFSAERLKGVDSTLKIQPAKLEDSAVYLCASSRRPQGAHQPQHFGDGTRLSIL.